This T cell receptor (beta chain) was sequenced during a study of control samples from healthy donors and cancer patients. The V and J ends lost 9 bases and 2 bases, in that order; junction bases with no gene match: 6. CDR3 length: 14 amino acids. Germline V CDR1 and CDR2: SGHRS, YFSETQ. The method was immunoSEQ multiplex PCR; TCRdb's version includes in-frame clones alone and lacks a portion of them. The profile shows roughly 100,000 clones, about 83% of them singletons. This sequence was found in a woman in her fifties or sixties in good health. The chain carries TRBV5-1 and TRBJ2-3; 10 bases line up with TRBD2. Sequenced material: blood. This CDR3 reads CATRLAGITDTQYF. In DNA form, the CDR3 reads TGCGCCACCCGACTAGCGGGCATCACAGATACGCAGTATTTT.